The entry below describes one T cell receptor beta chain. Its antigen is currently unknown. The sample belongs to a study of graft-versus-host responses after intestinal transplantation. The repertoire was sequenced with immunoSEQ multiplex PCR; TCRdb's copy has only in-frame clones and lacks some. The sample carries 50,000 to 75,000 clones, approximately 91% recorded once. Intraepithelial plus lamina propria lymphocytes were released by processing graft tissue. Study conclusions and caveats: Those patients showing graft-donor T cell macrochimerism displayed high graft-versus-host to host-versus-graft clonal ratios in allografts.

V dropped 1 base and J dropped 7 bases, with 14 bases sitting between them. In germline, CDR1 is MGHRA, CDR2 YSYEKL. The CDR3 is 15 amino acids. The rearrangement uses TRBV4-1 and TRBJ2-1; D not resolved. Source: ileum tissue, taken less than 400 days after transplant. This clonotype originated in a human patient who received an intestinal transplant, so some T cells may come from the graft donor. CDR3 in amino acids: CASSQAVSYGNEQFF. As DNA, the CDR3 is TGCGCCAGCAGCCAAGCTGTATCGTATGGGAATGAGCAGTTCTTC.